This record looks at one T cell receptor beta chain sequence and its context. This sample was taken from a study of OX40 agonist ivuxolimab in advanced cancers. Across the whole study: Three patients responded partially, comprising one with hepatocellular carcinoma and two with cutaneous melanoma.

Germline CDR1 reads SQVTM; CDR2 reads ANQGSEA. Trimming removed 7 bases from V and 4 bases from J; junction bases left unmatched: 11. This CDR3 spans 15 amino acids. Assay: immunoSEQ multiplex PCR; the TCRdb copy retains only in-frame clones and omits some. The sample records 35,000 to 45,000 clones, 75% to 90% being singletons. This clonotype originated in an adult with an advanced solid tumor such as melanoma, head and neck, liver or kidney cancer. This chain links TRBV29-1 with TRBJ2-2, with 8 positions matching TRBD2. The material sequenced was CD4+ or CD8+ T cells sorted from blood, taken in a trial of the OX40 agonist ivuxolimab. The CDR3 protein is CSAVRHGRGTGELFF. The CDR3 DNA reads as TGCAGCGCTGTTCGTCACGGGAGGGGCACCGGGGAGCTGTTTTTT.